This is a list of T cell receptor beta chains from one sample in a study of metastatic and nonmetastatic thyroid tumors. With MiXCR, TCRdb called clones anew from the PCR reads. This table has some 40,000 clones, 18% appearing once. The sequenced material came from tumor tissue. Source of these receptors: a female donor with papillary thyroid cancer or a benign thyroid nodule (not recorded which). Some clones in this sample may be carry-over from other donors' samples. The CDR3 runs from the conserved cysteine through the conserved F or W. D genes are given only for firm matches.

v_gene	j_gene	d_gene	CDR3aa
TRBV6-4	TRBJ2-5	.	CASSDFGQGIKTQYF
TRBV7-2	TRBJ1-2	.	CASSRGTDYGYTF
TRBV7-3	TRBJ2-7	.	CASSPGLLDEQYF
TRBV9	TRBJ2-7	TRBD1	CASSGQGAYEQYF
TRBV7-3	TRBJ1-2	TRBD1	CASSVTGGLGYGYTF
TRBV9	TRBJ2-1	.	CASSVDRELGVVEQFF
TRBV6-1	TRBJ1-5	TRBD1	CASSQGANSNQPQHF
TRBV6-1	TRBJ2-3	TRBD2	CASSETWLAGDTQYF
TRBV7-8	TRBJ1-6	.	CASSLAGKHNSPLHF
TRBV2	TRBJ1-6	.	CASSRQPYNSPLHF
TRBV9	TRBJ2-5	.	CASSVGNGGGQETQYF
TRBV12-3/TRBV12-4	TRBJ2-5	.	CASSPEGALRETQYF
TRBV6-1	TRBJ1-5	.	CASRGSGAWGNQPQHF
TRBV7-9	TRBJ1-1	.	CASSPPGQYTEAFF
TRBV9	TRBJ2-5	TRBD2	CASSEGLAGVETQYF
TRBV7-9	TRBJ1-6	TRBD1	CASSATGGSAYNSPLHF